The rows below give T cell receptor beta chains drawn from one sample of a study of shared clonotypes between healthy human individuals. Sequenced by immunoSEQ multiplex PCR; TCRdb stores in-frame clones only, minus some. The sample lists around 940,000 clones, 76% occurring once. The specimen sequenced was memory CD4+ T cells sorted from blood. These TCRs come from a man aged 18 to 29 in good health. Both conserved end residues are part of each CDR3. The D gene is left open where the match is weak. Expanded clones get a size class; other rows say once, few or many, or leave the size out.

abundance	j_gene	v_gene	d_gene	CDR3nt	CDR3aa
NA	TRBJ2-7	TRBV5-6	TRBD1	TGTGCCAGCAGCGCGCCGCTGGGACAGCACTCCTACGAGCAGTACTTC	CASSAPLGQHSYEQYF
NA	TRBJ1-2	TRBV6-6	NA	TGTGCCAGCAGTTACCCCGGCTATGGCTACACCTTC	CASSYPGYGYTF
NA	TRBJ2-7	TRBV6-1	TRBD2	TGTGCCAGCAGTGACCGGACTAGCGGGAGGGTAGGGGTCTCCTACGAGCAGTACTTC	CASSDRTSGRVGVSYEQYF
NA	TRBJ2-5	TRBV14	TRBD2	TGTGCCAGCAGCCAAGGGCTAGCGGGAGTAGAGACCCAGTACTTC	CASSQGLAGVETQYF
few	TRBJ2-5	TRBV2	NA	TGTGCCAGCAGCTTAGACCGCGGGACCCAGTACTTC	CASSLDRGTQYF
few	TRBJ1-2	TRBV7-9	NA	TGTGCCAGCAGCTCTTCTGGGGTTGGCTACACCTTC	CASSSSGVGYTF
once	TRBJ1-6	TRBV18	NA	TGTGCCAGCTCACCCATACAGGATTCACCCCTCCACTTT	CASSPIQDSPLHF
NA	TRBJ2-1	TRBV4-1	NA	TGCGCCAGCAGCGGGCAAAATGAGCAGTTCTTC	CASSGQNEQFF
NA	TRBJ1-5	TRBV4-1	NA	TGCGCCAGCAGCCAAGATCTAGGGGCGAGCAATCAGCCCCAGCATTTT	CASSQDLGASNQPQHF
NA	TRBJ2-2	TRBV28	NA	TGTGCCAGCAGTTCCACCCTCGGACAGAACACCGGGGAGCTGTTTTTT	CASSSTLGQNTGELFF
NA	TRBJ2-5	TRBV7-2	TRBD1	TGTGCCAGCAGCAGGGGACAGGGCGGAGAGACCCAGTACTTC	CASSRGQGGETQYF
few	TRBJ1-1	TRBV11-2	NA	TGTGCCAGCAGCTTACGTGTGGATTCTGAAGCTTTCTTT	CASSLRVDSEAFF
NA	TRBJ1-1	TRBV5-1	NA	TGCGCCAGCAGCTTTGGGAACACTGAAGCTTTCTTT	CASSFGNTEAFF
once	TRBJ2-7	TRBV18	TRBD1	TGTGCCAGCTCACCTTCGGACAGGGAGTACGAGCAGTACTTC	CASSPSDREYEQYF
NA	TRBJ2-7	TRBV28	TRBD1	TGTGCCAGCAGCTCAACCGGGACAGGGGGCTCCGAGCAGTACTTC	CASSSTGTGGSEQYF
NA	TRBJ2-5	TRBV5-1	TRBD1	TGCGCCAGCAGCTTTAGGACAGGGGGGAGAGAGACCCAGTACTTC	CASSFRTGGRETQYF
NA	TRBJ1-2	TRBV25-1	NA	TGTGCCAGCAGTGAATTCTATCAGGGGAGCGGGCGAGGCTACACCTTC	CASSEFYQGSGRGYTF
NA	TRBJ2-1	TRBV7-9	NA	TGTGCCAGCAGCTTAGCCAGCGCCTCCTACAATGAGCAGTTCTTC	CASSLASASYNEQFF
once	TRBJ2-1	TRBV5-1	NA	TGCGCCAGCAGCTTGAGGGGGGCGCTTTATGATGAGCAGTTCTTC	CASSLRGALYDEQFF
few	TRBJ2-7	TRBV14	NA	TGTGCCAGCAGCCCAAGACAAGGGGCCTACGAGCAGTACTTC	CASSPRQGAYEQYF
NA	TRBJ2-1	TRBV6-5	TRBD2	TGTGCCAGCAGTTTCAGGGAGGGTAACAATGAGCAGTTCTTC	CASSFREGNNEQFF
few	TRBJ2-7	TRBV2	TRBD1	TGTGCCAGCAGGAGGGACAGCGCCTACGAGCAGTACTTC	CASRRDSAYEQYF
few	TRBJ2-5	TRBV7-2	NA	TGTGCCAGCAGCTTCGGTACCGCTTTGGAGACCCAGTACTTC	CASSFGTALETQYF